The rows below give T cell receptor beta chains drawn from one sample of a study of tumor-infiltrating lymphocytes in primary liver carcinoma. TCRdb re-called the multiplex PCR reads with MiXCR, one entry per CDR3 protein. The sample has about 180,000 distinct CDR3 sequences; 50% to 75% are singletons. The sample taken for sequencing was peripheral blood. These receptors were taken from a middle-aged man with primary liver carcinoma and hepatitis B virus infection. Each CDR3 is given with its conserved first and last residue. The D gene is left open where the match is weak. Where a row states a size, it is once, few, many or the class of an expanded clone; other rows omit it.

TGCAGCGTGGCTGACCGGGTGGTGGCAGGGGCCTACGAGCAGTACTTC,CSVADRVVAGAYEQYF,.,TRBV29-1,TRBJ2-7,.
TGTGCCAGTAGTTCGGGGGCAGGGAAATCCTACGAGCAGTACTTC,CASSSGAGKSYEQYF,.,TRBV19,TRBJ2-7,.
TGTGCCAGCAAGCACCAACTCGGACAGTCCCCGAACACTGAAGCTTTCTTT,CASKHQLGQSPNTEAFF,.,TRBV6-2/TRBV6-3,TRBJ1-1,.
TGTGCCAGCAGCTTAATCATGTGGGGCGATCCAGATACGCAGTATTTT,CASSLIMWGDPDTQYF,.,TRBV5-6,TRBJ2-3,few
TGCGCCAGCAGCCGCCAGGGACAGGGGGCGAACACCGGGGAGCTGTTTTTT,CASSRQGQGANTGELFF,TRBD1,TRBV4-1,TRBJ2-2,.
TGTGCCAGCAGTCGGGGGACAGGGTACGGCGAGCAGTACTTC,CASSRGTGYGEQYF,TRBD1,TRBV6-6,TRBJ2-7,.
TGTGCCAGCAGTCGGACTAGCGGGACGGCCGGGGAGCTGTTTTTT,CASSRTSGTAGELFF,TRBD2,TRBV12-3/TRBV12-4,TRBJ2-2,.
TGTGCCAGCACCCTTGCCGGTAGCACAGATACGCAGTATTTT,CASTLAGSTDTQYF,.,TRBV12-3/TRBV12-4,TRBJ2-3,.
TGCGCCAGCAGCCAAGATGAGGCAGAGACTTACTATGGCTACACCTTC,CASSQDEAETYYGYTF,.,TRBV4-1,TRBJ1-2,.
TGTGCCAGCATCTTAGGTCGGCAAAGCTATGGCTACACCTTC,CASILGRQSYGYTF,.,TRBV11-2,TRBJ1-2,.
TGTGCCAGCAGTTCCCGGACTAGCGGTCTTTCCGGGGATGAGCAGTTCTTC,CASSSRTSGLSGDEQFF,TRBD2,TRBV6-5,TRBJ2-1,.
TGCGCCAGCAGCCAAGATAATAAGGACACTGAAGCTTTCTTT,CASSQDNKDTEAFF,.,TRBV4-1,TRBJ1-1,.
TGTGCCAGCAGTTACGACTCGGGGATAGATACCCAGTATTTT,CASSYDSGIDTQYF,.,TRBV6-5,TRBJ2-3,.
TGTGCCAGCAGTTACCGACTAGCGGGAGAGTCCTACGAGCAGTACTTC,CASSYRLAGESYEQYF,TRBD2,TRBV6-6,TRBJ2-7,.
TGTGCCAGCAGCCAGGACAGGGTAGGTTTGAACACTGAAGCTTTCTTT,CASSQDRVGLNTEAFF,TRBD1,TRBV14,TRBJ1-1,.
TGTGCCAGCAATGCGGGGTTAGGTGGGGCCAACGTCCTGACTTTC,CASNAGLGGANVLTF,.,TRBV6-5,TRBJ2-6,.
TGCGCCAGCAGCCGCACGCTGGGAGTTAGCGGGAAAGACAATGAGCAGTTCTTC,CASSRTLGVSGKDNEQFF,TRBD2,TRBV4-1,TRBJ2-1,.
TGTGTCGGCAGCTCAACCACAATCCCAGATACGCAGTATTTT,CVGSSTTIPDTQYF,.,TRBV11-2,TRBJ2-3,.